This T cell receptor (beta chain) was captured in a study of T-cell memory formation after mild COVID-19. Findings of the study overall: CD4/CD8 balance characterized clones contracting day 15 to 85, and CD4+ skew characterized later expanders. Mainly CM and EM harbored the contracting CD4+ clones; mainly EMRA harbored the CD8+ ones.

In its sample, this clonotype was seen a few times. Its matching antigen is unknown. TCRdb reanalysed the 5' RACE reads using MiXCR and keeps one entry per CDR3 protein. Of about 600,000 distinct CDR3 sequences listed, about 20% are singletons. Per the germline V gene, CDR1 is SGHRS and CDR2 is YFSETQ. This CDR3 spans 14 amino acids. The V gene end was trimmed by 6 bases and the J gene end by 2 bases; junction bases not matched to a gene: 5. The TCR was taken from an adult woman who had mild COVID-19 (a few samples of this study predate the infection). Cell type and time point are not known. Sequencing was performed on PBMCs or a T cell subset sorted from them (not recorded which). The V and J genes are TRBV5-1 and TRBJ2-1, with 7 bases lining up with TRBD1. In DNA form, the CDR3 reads TGCGCCAGCACTGTCGACAGGGCCTACAATGAGCAGTTCTTC. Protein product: CASTVDRAYNEQFF.